This passage covers 28 T cell receptor beta chains from one sample sequenced in a study of early T cells in non-severe SARS-CoV-2 infection. One entry per CDR3 protein, called by TCRdb with MiXCR from the 5' RACE reads. The sample carries more than 20,000 distinct CDR3 sequences, roughly 4% recorded once. Sequencing was done on a sample of whole blood. These receptors were obtained from an adult who was a healthcare worker with PCR-confirmed SARS-CoV-2 infection or an uninfected control (not recorded which).

This clonotype is labeled as medium-sized. This chain uses TRBV10-3 with TRBJ2-1; no clear D. V was trimmed by 2 bases and J by 0 bases, leaving 5 bases between them. This CDR3 contains 14 residues. Looked up from germline, CDR1 is ENHRY and CDR2 is SYGVKD. Written as DNA, the CDR3 is TGTGCCATCAGTGAGCCATTCTCCTACAATGAGCAGTTCTTC. This codes for CAISEPFSYNEQFF.

This clonotype has a count of ten or more. V and J are TRBV4-3 and TRBJ1-3; D uncertain. CDR1 and CDR2 from the germline V gene are LGHNA and YSLEER. Deletions cut 0 bases from V and 0 bases from J, with 6 bases between. CDR3 length: 15 amino acids. Here the CDR3 DNA reads TGCGCCAGCAGCCAAGACAGATTCTCTGGAAACACCATATATTTT. It translates to CASSQDRFSGNTIYF.

This clonotype has only a few counts. The conserved phenylalanine or tryptophan normally closing the CDR3 is absent here, so this likely arose from a read error. The DNA is left out, because the CDR3 cannot be placed on it with certainty; the CDR3 is given as TCRdb lists it. V usage is TRBV24-1 and J usage is TRBJ2-5; the D call of TRBD1 is as the table states it, not checked on the DNA. Germline V CDR1 and CDR2: KGHDR, SFDVKD. Both ends counted, the CDR3 spans 11 residues. CDR3 residues: CATSDLPGPYS.

This clonotype came up a few times. V usage is TRBV5-5 and J usage is TRBJ1-2, with D uncertain. The CDR3 is 13 residues long. In germline, CDR1 is SGHKS, CDR2 YYEKEE (reference sequence). V shed 1 base and J shed 10 bases, with 14 bases lying between them. For the CDR3, the DNA is TGTGCCAGCAGCTTGTACGGGAATTTAAACTACACCTTC. Protein: CASSLYGNLNYTF.

This clonotype was counted ten times or more. The chain couples TRBV3-1 to TRBJ2-1; TRBD2 matches 13 bases. Germline V gives CDR1 LGHDT, CDR2 YNNKEL (reference sequence). The CDR3 is 15 residues long. The trim removed 4 bases at V and 8 bases at J, leaving 5 bases unmatched. The CDR3 bases are TGTGCCAGCAGCCTTGGGACTAGCGGGGCGGATGAGCAGTTCTTC. This encodes CASSLGTSGADEQFF.

This clonotype was picked up many times. The J gene is TRBJ2-2, the V gene TRBV12-5, with TRBD2 matching 8 bases. Trimming removed 0 bases from V and 9 bases from J; junction bases left unmatched: 9. The CDR3 loop spans 16 amino acids. Germline V lookup: CDR1 LGHNT, CDR2 FRNRAP. The CDR3 DNA follows: TGTGCTAGTGGTTTGGTACCCGGGGGGGATGGCCGGGAGCTGTTTTTT. Its translation is CASGLVPGGDGRELFF.

In its sample, this clonotype was seen a few times. The chain carries TRBV6-6 and TRBJ2-7; D gene ambiguous. Germline lookup yields CDR1 MNHNY and CDR2 SVGAGI (reference sequence). Deletions cut 3 bases from V and 0 bases from J, with 6 bases between. This CDR3 comprises 13 residues. In DNA form, the CDR3 reads TGTGCCAGCAGTTATACAGCCTCCTACGAGCAGTACTTC. Amino acids: CASSYTASYEQYF.

This clonotype was recorded many times. This chain uses TRBV5-1 with TRBJ2-2, with 7 bases fitting TRBD1. Germline CDR1 SGHRS, CDR2 YFSETQ. After removal of 3 bases from V and 2 bases from J, the junction contained 7 bases not matched to a gene. This CDR3 is 16 amino acids long. The CDR3 bases are TGCGCCAGCAGCTCGAGGGACAGCTTCAACACCGGGGAGCTGTTTTTT. Translation gives CASSSRDSFNTGELFF.

This clonotype came up many times. The rearrangement joins TRBV6-5 to TRBJ1-1; D possibly corresponds to TRBD1 (5 bases). V was clipped by 6 bases and J by 0 bases, with 17 bases between them. The CDR3 loop spans 16 amino acids. CDR1 is MNHEY and CDR2 is SVGAGI in the germline V gene. DNA of the CDR3: TGTGCCAGCAGCCCCGAGTGGGGGGTGGTGAACACTGAAGCTTTCTTT. This translates into CASSPEWGVVNTEAFF.

This clonotype was seen at least ten times. The gene calls are TRBV3-1 and TRBJ2-7, with a tentative D call TRBD1 (6 bases). This CDR3 has 13 amino acids. Trimming took 4 bases from V and 6 from J, leaving 13 bases between them. Per germline, CDR1 LGHDT and CDR2 YNNKEL (reference sequence). The CDR3 coding sequence is TGTGCCAGCAGCCCCGGACAGTCGCCCGAGCAGTACTTC. Translating it yields CASSPGQSPEQYF.

This clonotype was counted between two and nine times. The chain has TRBV11-2 and TRBJ2-3; a possible D gene is TRBD1 (6 bases). V was trimmed by 5 bases and J by 5 bases, leaving 23 bases between them. The V gene's germline CDR1 is SGHAT and CDR2 FQNNGV. CDR3 length: 17 amino acids. The CDR3 region has the DNA TGTGCCAGCAGCCTCCGCACGGGGCGTCCCAGGGGAGATACGCAGTATTTT. Translating gives CASSLRTGRPRGDTQYF.

The sample holds many counts of this clonotype. This chain connects TRBV19 to TRBJ1-2; D gene ambiguous. The CDR3 is 13 amino acids. V was cut by 5 bases and J by 2 bases, with 9 bases left in between. CDR1 and CDR2 from the germline V gene are LNHDA and SQIVND (reference sequence). CDR3 sequence (DNA): TGTGCCAGTAGTCCCGGGGTCAACTATGGCTACACCTTC. It encodes CASSPGVNYGYTF.

V usage is TRBV5-4 and J usage is TRBJ2-5; 8 bases line up with TRBD1. J was trimmed by 5 bases and V by 4 bases; bases with no gene match: 13. Germline CDR1 SGHNT, CDR2 YYREEE (reference sequence). The CDR3 loop spans 16 amino acids. The CDR3: CASSAGGAGTLETQYF. The CDR3 DNA sequence: TGTGCCAGCAGCGCAGGGGGCGCGGGAACGTTGGAGACCCAGTACTTC.

This clonotype was observed at least ten times. The chain employs TRBV18 and TRBJ2-1; perhaps TRBD2 as D (6 bases). V lost 6 bases and J lost 0, with 12 bases in between. There are 15 residues in the CDR3. In germline, CDR1 is KGHSH, CDR2 LQKENI. CDR3 amino acids: CASSLSGGSYNEQFF. CDR3 coding DNA: TGTGCCAGCTCGCTTAGCGGTGGCTCCTACAATGAGCAGTTCTTC.

There are many counts of this clonotype. CDR3 sequence reads: CASSFAAGTTGELFF. CDR3 DNA sequence: TGTGCCAGCAGCTTTGCGGCGGGGACCACCGGGGAGCTGTTTTTT. The rearrangement joins TRBV11-2 to TRBJ2-2; D is perhaps TRBD2 (6 bases). CDR1 and CDR2 (germline): SGHAT, FQNNGV. V lost 3 bases and J 4 bases, leaving 12 bases between the germline ends. This CDR3 contains 15 residues.

This chain joins TRBV2 and TRBJ1-1; D is perhaps TRBD1 (5 bases). Germline CDR1 and CDR2: SNHLY and FYNNEI. With 2 bases removed from V and 1 base from J, the gap between germline ends came to 8 bases. CDR3 size: 14 residues. This CDR3 is CASSERGGNTEAFF. CDR3 coding DNA: TGTGCCAGCAGTGAAAGGGGAGGGAACACTGAAGCTTTCTTT.

This clonotype was observed at least ten times. The chain links TRBV4-3 to TRBJ1-2, with 9 bases that match TRBD1. Germline assignment: CDR1 LGHNA and CDR2 YSLEER. V gave up 3 bases and J gave up 5 bases; unmatched junction bases: 10. The CDR3 length is 16 residues. In DNA, the CDR3 is TGCGCCAGCAGCCAGGGCAACAGGGGGCTTCAGTATGGCTACACCTTC. It codes for CASSQGNRGLQYGYTF.

This clonotype was seen more than once but under ten times. The chain employs TRBV3-1 and TRBJ1-1, with no clear D. V dropped 1 base and J dropped 8 bases, with 14 bases sitting between them. Germline V CDR1 and CDR2: LGHDT, YNNKEL (reference sequence). The CDR3 is 14 residues long. For the CDR3, the DNA is TGTGCCAGCAGCCAAGCGATTACGGCCCGCGAAGCTTTCTTT. Residues: CASSQAITAREAFF.

The table lists this clonotype with many counts. The gene calls are TRBV18 and TRBJ2-1, with 8 bases fitting TRBD2. Unmatched junction bases numbered 7, after V lost 3 bases and J lost 6 bases. Germline-derived CDR1 and CDR2 are KGHSH and LQKENI. The CDR3 has 15 amino acids. DNA for the CDR3: TGTGCCAGCTCACCTAAGGTCGGGACTAGCAATGAGCAGTTCTTC. Its protein is CASSPKVGTSNEQFF.

CDR3 DNA sequence: TGTGCCAGCAGTGAAGCGCGTGCCACCGGTCAAGCTTTCTTT. This codes for CASSEARATGQAFF. V gene TRBV6-1 combines with J gene TRBJ1-1, with D unclear. V shed 0 bases and J shed 9 bases, with 14 bases lying between them. The CDR3 is 14 amino acids. The germline V gene has CDR1 MNHNS and CDR2 SASEGT.

At least ten counts were recorded for this clonotype. The V and J genes are TRBV27 and TRBJ2-7; 8 bases map to TRBD1. CDR1 is MNHEY, CDR2 SMNVEV, per germline (reference sequence). V lost 5 bases, J lost 0 bases, and 12 bases stayed unmatched. CDR3 length: 17 residues. The chain's CDR3 is CASSPPGNRGSSYEQYF. The CDR3 nucleotides read TGTGCCAGCAGTCCCCCGGGGAACAGGGGGAGCTCCTACGAGCAGTACTTC.

Only a few counts were recorded for this clonotype. V is TRBV2 and J is TRBJ2-7; D is perhaps TRBD2 (5 bases). The CDR3 consists of 13 residues. Germline CDR1 and CDR2: SNHLY and FYNNEI. The V end lost 5 bases, the J end lost 7 bases, and 15 bases lay between the germline ends. The CDR3 DNA sequence: TGTGCCAGCAGTTTAATAGGAGGACGGGAGCAGTACTTC. This gives the protein CASSLIGGREQYF.

The chain links TRBV28 to TRBJ2-2; D tentatively reads TRBD1 or TRBD2 (5 bases each). V lost 6 bases, J lost 7 bases, and 15 bases lay in between. The CDR3 is 14 residues long. CDR1 is MDHEN, CDR2 SYDVKM, per germline. Written as DNA, the CDR3 is TGTGCCAGCAGCCTAAGACGGGACCACGGGGAGCTGTTTTTT. Translation: CASSLRRDHGELFF.

This clonotype has a handful of counts. The genes are TRBV5-1 and TRBJ1-1; D gene ambiguous. Germline V lookup: CDR1 SGHRS, CDR2 YFSETQ. The germline V and J ends were trimmed by 3 bases and 0 bases, with 9 bases remaining between them. This CDR3 is 14 amino acids long. The CDR3 loop reads CASSSSRVNTEAFF. As DNA, the CDR3 is TGCGCCAGCAGCTCATCGCGGGTGAACACTGAAGCTTTCTTT.

By its share, this clonotype is medium-sized. The gene calls are TRBV7-9 and TRBJ1-2; D gene ambiguous. Trimming removed 6 bases at V and 7 bases at J, with 6 bases between. Germline V lookup: CDR1 SEHNR, CDR2 FQNEAQ (reference sequence). The CDR3 is 10 amino acids. The CDR3 loop reads CASSEVGYTF. The CDR3, as DNA: TGTGCCAGCAGTGAAGTTGGCTACACCTTC. Combining the CDR3 with reference TRBV7-9 and TRBJ1-2 gives the whole variable domain DTGVSQNPRHKITKRGQNVTFRCDPISEHNRLYWYRQTLGQGPEFLTYFQNEAQLEKSRLLSDRFSAERPKGSFSTLEIQRTEQGDSAMYLCASSEVGYTFGSGTRLTVV.

This clonotype was seen many times. The chain links TRBV3-1 to TRBJ1-2; TRBD1 aligns across 9 bases. Trimming took 2 bases from V and 7 from J; bases not matched to a gene: 5. CDR1 LGHDT and CDR2 YNNKEL come from the germline V gene (reference sequence). The CDR3 extends over 14 amino acids. CDR3 loop: CASSQITGGSGYTF. The CDR3, as DNA: TGTGCCAGCAGCCAAATCACAGGGGGCAGTGGCTACACCTTC.

This clonotype was counted at least ten times. The CDR3 is CSAAGDGGNTIYF. For the CDR3, the DNA is TGCAGTGCTGCCGGGGACGGCGGAAACACCATATATTTT. The rearrangement joins TRBV20-1 to TRBJ1-3, with D perhaps matching TRBD1 (5 bases). Between the trimmed V and J ends, which lost 5 bases and 4 bases, there was a span of 12 bases. The CDR3 spans 13 residues. Per germline, CDR1 DFQATT and CDR2 SNEGSKA (reference sequence).

This clonotype was recorded many times. The V gene is TRBV20-1, the J gene TRBJ2-1; possibly TRBD2 for D (6 bases). From germline, CDR1 is DFQATT and CDR2 SNEGSKA (reference sequence). V shed 0 bases and J shed 5 bases, with 17 bases lying between them. This CDR3 region has 16 residues. The CDR3 sequence: CSARDGLARVDNEQFF. Here the CDR3 DNA reads TGCAGTGCTAGAGACGGGCTAGCGCGTGTCGACAATGAGCAGTTCTTC.